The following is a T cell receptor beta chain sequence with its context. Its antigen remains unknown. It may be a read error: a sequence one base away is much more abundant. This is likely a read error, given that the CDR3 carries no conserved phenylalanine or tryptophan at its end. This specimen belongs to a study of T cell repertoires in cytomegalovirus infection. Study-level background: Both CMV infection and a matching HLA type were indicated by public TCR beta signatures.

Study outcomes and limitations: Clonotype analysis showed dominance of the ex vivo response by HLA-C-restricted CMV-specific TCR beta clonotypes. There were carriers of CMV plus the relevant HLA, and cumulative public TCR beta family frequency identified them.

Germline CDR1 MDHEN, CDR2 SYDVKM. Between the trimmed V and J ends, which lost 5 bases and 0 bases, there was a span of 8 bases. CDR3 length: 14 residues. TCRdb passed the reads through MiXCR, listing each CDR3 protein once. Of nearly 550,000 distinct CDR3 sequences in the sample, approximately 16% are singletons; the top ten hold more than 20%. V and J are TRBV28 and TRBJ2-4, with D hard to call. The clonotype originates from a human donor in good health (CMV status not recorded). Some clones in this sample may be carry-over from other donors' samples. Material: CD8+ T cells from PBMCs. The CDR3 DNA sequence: TGTGCCAGCAGTACACCCCGAGCCAAAAACATTCAGTACTTA. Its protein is CASSTPRAKNIQYL.